Below, 24 T cell receptor beta chains from the same sample are listed, as sequenced in a study of T cells in Graves' hyperthyroidism and ophthalmopathy. Regions amplified from RNA transcripts were the TCR beta CDR3 regions. RT-PCR in the first round (using the HTBI primer set) targeted the TCR CDR3. TCRdb analysed the multiplex PCR reads with MiXCR anew, one entry per CDR3 protein. The data hold 650,000 to 700,000 distinct CDR3 sequences, with roughly 17% observed a single time. Specimen: blood. Receptors were obtained from a man between 50 and 59 years old with Graves' hyperthyroidism.

In this sample, this clonotype turned up many times. V usage is TRBV6-1 and J usage is TRBJ1-5; perhaps TRBD1 as D (5 bases). This CDR3 contains 14 residues. The germline CDR1 and CDR2 sequences are MNHNS and SASEGT. Trimming removed 7 bases from V and 0 bases from J, with 10 bases in between. The CDR3 here is CASTRTNSNQPQHF. In DNA form, the CDR3 reads TGTGCCAGCACTAGGACAAATAGCAATCAGCCCCAGCATTTT.

In this sample, this clonotype turned up many times. This sequence joins TRBV28 and TRBJ1-1; no clear D gene. Trimming pared 7 bases from V and 4 bases from J, leaving 7 bases between. From germline, CDR1 is MDHEN and CDR2 SYDVKM. The CDR3 has 11 residues. The CDR3 region has the DNA TGTGCCAGCACTACTCCCACTGAAGCTTTCTTT. Its protein is CASTTPTEAFF.

The sample holds many counts of this clonotype. V and J are TRBV11-2 and TRBJ2-7; TRBD2 aligns across 7 bases. The trim removed 1 base at V and 3 bases at J, leaving 9 bases unmatched. In germline, CDR1 is SGHAT, CDR2 FQNNGV. This CDR3 comprises 16 residues. The CDR3 coding sequence is TGTGCCAGCAGCTTAGGTTGGCGGGAGAATGACTACGAGCAGTACTTC. This codes for CASSLGWRENDYEQYF.

V is TRBV5-1 and J is TRBJ2-5; maybe TRBD1 (5 bases). CDR1 and CDR2 from the germline V gene are SGHRS and YFSETQ. The V and J ends lost 1 base and 1 base respectively, with 14 bases between them. This CDR3 contains 16 residues. The CDR3 DNA reads TGCGCCAGCAGCTTGCTGGACAAATTTTCCCAAGAGACCCAGTACTTC. Its protein is CASSLLDKFSQETQYF.

This clonotype appeared many times. The chain has TRBV19 and TRBJ2-1; TRBD2 might be the D (6 bases). CDR1 is LNHDA, CDR2 SQIVND, per germline (reference sequence). The CDR3 is 15 residues long. Deletions cut 7 bases from V and 6 bases from J, with 19 bases between. CDR3: CASTSSGSFFNEQFF. The DNA of the CDR3 is TGTGCCAGTACCTCTTCCGGGAGCTTTTTCAATGAGCAGTTCTTC.

This clonotype was seen more than once but under ten times. The chain uses TRBV11-2 and TRBJ2-1; 10 nucleotides line up with TRBD1. V lost 2 bases, J lost 5 bases, and 9 bases stayed unmatched. In germline, CDR1 is SGHAT, CDR2 FQNNGV. This CDR3 is built from 17 residues. The CDR3 DNA follows: TGTGCCAGCAGCTTAAACCCCGGGACAGGGGACCACAATGAGCAGTTCTTC. This gives the protein CASSLNPGTGDHNEQFF. The whole variable domain, filled in from reference TRBV11-2 and TRBJ2-1, reads EAGVAQSPRYKIIEKRQSVAFWCNPISGHATLYWYQQILGQGPKLLIQFQNNGVVDDSQLPKDRFSAERLKGVDSTLKIQPAKLEDSAVYLCASSLNPGTGDHNEQFFGPGTRLTVL.

This clonotype has at least ten counts. This chain connects TRBV7-9 to TRBJ2-5; D perhaps matches TRBD1 (6 bases). This CDR3 is 15 amino acids long. The V end lost 6 bases, the J end lost 2 bases, and 16 bases lay between the germline ends. Germline V gene lookup returns CDR1 SEHNR and CDR2 FQNEAQ (reference sequence). CDR3 in amino acids: CASSPEPQGQETQYF. The CDR3 nucleotides are TGTGCCAGCAGTCCAGAACCCCAGGGGCAAGAGACCCAGTACTTC.

This clonotype was observed many times. V is TRBV28 and J is TRBJ1-4; D remains unclear. V lost 3 bases and J 7 bases, leaving 12 bases between the germline ends. Germline lookup yields CDR1 MDHEN and CDR2 SYDVKM. There are 14 residues in the CDR3. The DNA of the CDR3 is TGTGCCAGCAGTTTTGGGCTCGGAGGTGAAAAACTGTTTTTT. Amino acid sequence: CASSFGLGGEKLFF. The full variable domain, in which reference TRBV28 and TRBJ1-4 provide the parts outside the CDR3, is DVKVTQSSRYLVKRTGEKVFLECVQDMDHENMFWYRQDPGLGLRLIYFSYDVKMKEKGDIPEGYSVSREKKERFSLILESASTNQTSMYLCASSFGLGGEKLFFGSGTQLSVL.

The J gene is TRBJ1-6, the V gene TRBV6-2 or TRBV6-3; D unresolved. Trimming took 4 bases from V and 9 from J, leaving 16 bases between them. The CDR3 contains 15 residues. CDR1 is MNHEY and CDR2 is SVGEGT in the germline V gene. The CDR3 here is CASSFGYGARSPLHF. The CDR3 DNA follows: TGTGCCAGCAGTTTTGGTTACGGTGCCCGTTCACCCCTCCACTTT.

This clonotype occurred many times. The V gene is TRBV2, the J gene TRBJ2-1; D unresolved. This CDR3 is built from 16 residues. Trimming left V 4 bases short and J 5 bases short, with 18 bases between. Germline loops: CDR1 SNHLY, CDR2 FYNNEI. The CDR3 region is CASSVNLDGRDNEQFF. In DNA, the CDR3 is TGTGCCAGCAGTGTAAACCTGGACGGCCGGGACAATGAGCAGTTCTTC. The entire variable domain, with the rest obtained from reference TRBV2 and TRBJ2-1, is as follows: EPEVTQTPSHQVTQMGQEVILRCVPISNHLYFYWYRQILGQKVEFLVSFYNNEISEKSEIFDDQFSVERPDGSNFTLKIRSTKLEDSAMYFCASSVNLDGRDNEQFFGPGTRLTVL.

This clonotype appeared many times. The chain has TRBV6-1 and TRBJ1-1, with 7 bases matching TRBD1. The length of the CDR3 is 18 residues. With V trimmed by 1 base and J by 4 bases, 15 bases remained unmatched. Germline assignment: CDR1 MNHNS and CDR2 SASEGT. The CDR3 region is CASSEGRTGPHGSTEAFF. The CDR3 DNA sequence: TGTGCCAGCAGTGAAGGTAGGACAGGCCCCCACGGAAGCACTGAAGCTTTCTTT.

This clonotype was detected ten times or more. The chain carries TRBV11-2 and TRBJ2-1; D is unresolved. V shed 2 bases and J shed 8 bases, with 7 bases lying between them. The germline CDR1 and CDR2 sequences are SGHAT and FQNNGV. The CDR3 extends over 12 amino acids. The CDR3 sequence is CASSLSVDEQFF. Here the CDR3 DNA reads TGTGCCAGCAGCTTATCGGTCGATGAGCAGTTCTTC. The full variable domain, rest sourced from reference TRBV11-2 and TRBJ2-1, is EAGVAQSPRYKIIEKRQSVAFWCNPISGHATLYWYQQILGQGPKLLIQFQNNGVVDDSQLPKDRFSAERLKGVDSTLKIQPAKLEDSAVYLCASSLSVDEQFFGPGTRLTVL.

The gene calls are TRBV4-2 and TRBJ2-1; D might be TRBD2 (5 bases). Germline lookup yields CDR1 LGHNA and CDR2 YNFKEQ. The CDR3 loop spans 14 amino acids. With 0 bases removed from V and 6 bases from J, the gap between germline ends came to 9 bases. CDR3 protein: CASSQEAVSNEQFF. CDR3 coding DNA: TGTGCCAGCAGCCAAGAAGCGGTTTCCAATGAGCAGTTCTTC.

The genes are TRBV3-1 and TRBJ2-7; no reliable D call. Looked up from germline, CDR1 is LGHDT and CDR2 is YNNKEL (reference sequence). V was cut by 0 bases and J by 8 bases, with 11 bases left in between. This CDR3 region has 13 residues. CDR3 coding DNA: TGTGCCAGCAGCCAAGATAGGGAAGGCAAGCAGTACTTC. Translation gives CASSQDREGKQYF.

This clonotype came up many times. The rearrangement uses TRBV5-5 and TRBJ2-7, with no clear D. V lost 3 bases, J lost 6 bases, and 19 bases lay in between. The length of the CDR3 is 15 residues. CDR1 and CDR2 from the germline V gene are SGHKS and YYEKEE (reference sequence). The DNA of the CDR3 is TGTGCCAGCAGCTCCGAGCTTTACAAGGGCCTCGAGCAGTACTTC. Amino acid sequence: CASSSELYKGLEQYF.

Concerning this clonotype itself: Compared with germline, one end of the junction differs, possibly owing to a read error. The chain links TRBV7-9 to TRBJ1-1, with TRBD1 matching over 8 bases. Per germline, CDR1 SEHNR and CDR2 FQNEAQ (reference sequence). The CDR3 runs to 12 residues. DNA of the CDR3: TGTGCCAGCAGCTTACCGGGACAGGAGCTTTCCTTT. Its protein is CASSLPGQELSF.

In this sample, this clonotype turned up many times. J is TRBJ2-1 and V is TRBV10-3, with 10 bases lining up with TRBD2. Germline trimming cut 2 bases from V and 4 bases from J; bases unmatched to any gene: 2. Germline V lookup: CDR1 ENHRY, CDR2 SYGVKD. The CDR3 covers 15 residues. The CDR3 protein is CAISETSGIYNEQFF. CDR3 sequence (DNA): TGTGCCATCAGTGAGACTAGCGGGATATACAATGAGCAGTTCTTC.

This clonotype was recorded many times. The rearrangement joins TRBV5-6 to TRBJ1-2; perhaps TRBD1 as D (5 bases). Trimming took 4 bases from V and 3 from J, leaving 13 bases between them. CDR3 length: 14 residues. Germline values: CDR1 SGHDT, CDR2 YYEEEE. CDR3 loop: CASSLRDSDYGYTF. The CDR3 coding sequence is TGTGCCAGCAGCCTCCGGGACTCCGACTATGGCTACACCTTC.

This clonotype was recorded at least ten times. V usage is TRBV12-3 or TRBV12-4 and J usage is TRBJ2-7; no reliable D call. This CDR3 region has 13 residues. V dropped 3 bases and J dropped 5 bases, with 11 bases sitting between them. The CDR3 sequence is CASSFVEEDEQYF. The CDR3 DNA follows: TGTGCCAGCAGTTTCGTGGAAGAGGACGAGCAGTACTTC.

This clonotype was detected only a few times. The V gene is TRBV27, the J gene TRBJ2-3, with 9 bases aligning to TRBD1. Germline CDR1 and CDR2: MNHEY and SMNVEV (reference sequence). V shed 8 bases, J shed 4 bases, and the junction held 7 bases outside the gene matches. CDR3 length equals 14 residues. As DNA, the CDR3 is TGTGCCAGCGCAACAGGGGGCCCGGCAGATACGCAGTATTTT. Residues: CASATGGPADTQYF.

This clonotype was recorded at least ten times. This chain connects TRBV3-1 to TRBJ2-7; TRBD1 might be the D (6 bases). Trimming shortened V by 1 base and J by 0 bases, and 19 bases separated the two germline ends. CDR1 is LGHDT and CDR2 is YNNKEL in the germline V gene (reference sequence). This CDR3 region has 18 residues. The CDR3 sequence is CASSQVHRAGDPSYEQYF. The CDR3 DNA is TGTGCCAGCAGCCAAGTTCACCGCGCAGGGGATCCCTCCTACGAGCAGTACTTC.

Points on this clonotype: A much bigger clone sits one base away, suggesting this may be a read error. The chain links TRBV30 to TRBJ2-5; TRBD2 matches 9 bases. V shed 5 bases and J 2 bases; nucleotides not matched to a gene: 9. The CDR3 is 15 residues long. CDR1 is GTSNPN, CDR2 SVGIG, per germline (reference sequence). The CDR3 is CAWGKLAGRQETQYF. The CDR3 nucleotides are TGTGCCTGGGGTAAGCTAGCGGGAAGGCAAGAGACCCAGTACTTC.

This clonotype was recorded at least ten times. V is TRBV3-1 and J is TRBJ2-1; possible D gene TRBD2, 6 bases. Germline-derived CDR1 and CDR2 are LGHDT and YNNKEL (reference sequence). V was trimmed by 0 bases and J by 1 base, leaving 7 bases between them. This CDR3 has 15 residues. The CDR3 loop is CASSQDSGSYNEQFF. CDR3 in DNA: TGTGCCAGCAGCCAAGATAGCGGTTCCTACAATGAGCAGTTCTTC.

This clonotype appeared a few times. The chain recombines TRBV2 with TRBJ2-2, with 12 bases that match TRBD1. Germline CDR1 reads SNHLY; CDR2 reads FYNNEI. V lost 8 bases, J lost 4 bases, and 14 bases stayed unmatched. CDR3 length equals 18 residues. The CDR3 here is CASLTWDRGHDVTGELFF. For the CDR3, the DNA is TGTGCCAGCTTAACGTGGGACAGGGGGCATGATGTCACCGGGGAGCTGTTTTTT.